This is a list of T cell receptor beta chains from one sample in a study of T cells in Graves' hyperthyroidism and ophthalmopathy. MiXCR, applied by TCRdb to the multiplex PCR reads, yields one record per CDR3 protein. The sample lists over 500,000 distinct CDR3 sequences; approximately 15% were seen once. The sample comprised blood. The source is a woman in her thirties or forties with Graves' hyperthyroidism. Both conserved end residues are part of each CDR3. The D gene is left open where the match is weak. A row's size may be missing; if present it is once, few, many or a size class.

cdr3_aa	cdr3_nt	clone_size	v_call	j_call	d_call
CASSQTGGSTGELFF	TGTGCCAGCAGCCAAACAGGGGGCTCGACCGGGGAGCTGTTTTTT	few	TRBV3-1	TRBJ2-2	TRBD1
CSAKGLAGGETQYF	TGCAGTGCTAAGGGACTAGCGGGAGGGGAGACCCAGTACTTC	NA	TRBV20-1	TRBJ2-5	TRBD2
CASSPRLEPEAFF	TGTGCCAGCAGCCCCCGCCTTGAACCAGAAGCTTTCTTT	many	TRBV7-9	TRBJ1-1	NA
CASSRDRYTEAFF	TGCGCCAGCAGCCGGGACAGATACACTGAAGCTTTCTTT	many	TRBV4-1	TRBJ1-1	TRBD1
CASSPLTGVWTGELFF	TGTGCCAGCAGCCCCCTAACAGGGGTGTGGACCGGGGAGCTGTTTTTT	many	TRBV3-1	TRBJ2-2	TRBD1
CASSQVPSSGRASEQYF	TGTGCCAGCAGCCAAGTCCCCTCTAGCGGGAGGGCCAGCGAGCAGTACTTC	NA	TRBV4-2	TRBJ2-7	TRBD2
CASSPLSLTGDTQYF	TGTGCCAGCAGCCCCCTCTCCTTGACGGGGGATACGCAGTATTTT	NA	TRBV4-2	TRBJ2-3	NA
CASSLAGPQNTEAFF	TGTGCCAGCAGCTTAGCTGGGCCCCAGAACACTGAAGCTTTCTTT	many	TRBV7-6	TRBJ1-1	NA
CASSLAVSGSIHNEQFF	TGTGCCAGCAGTTTAGCCGTTAGCGGGAGTATCCACAATGAGCAGTTCTTC	many	TRBV12-3/TRBV12-4	TRBJ2-1	TRBD2
CASSRGQRHEQFF	TGTGCCAGCAGCCGCGGACAGCGCCATGAGCAGTTCTTC	NA	TRBV28	TRBJ2-1	NA
CASSLAGGGTYEQYF	TGTGCCAGCAGCTTAGCGGGGGGCGGTACCTACGAGCAGTACTTC	NA	TRBV7-9	TRBJ2-7	NA
CASKGAASSYEQYF	TGTGCCAGTAAAGGTGCTGCGAGCTCCTACGAGCAGTACTTC	few	TRBV19	TRBJ2-7	NA
CASSQGHGQPQHF	TGCGCCAGCAGTCAGGGGCACGGGCAGCCCCAGCATTTT	many	TRBV5-1	TRBJ1-5	NA
CASSLNERDYEQYF	TGTGCCAGCAGTTTGAATGAGCGGGATTACGAGCAGTACTTC	many	TRBV28	TRBJ2-7	TRBD2
CASYSGGPNSGANVLTF	TGTGCCAGCTACTCGGGCGGACCTAACTCTGGGGCCAACGTCCTGACTTTC	few	TRBV7-9	TRBJ2-6	NA
CASSSKREVSYEQYF	TGTGCCAGCAGCTCTAAGCGGGAGGTCTCCTACGAGCAGTACTTC	many	TRBV7-9	TRBJ2-7	TRBD2
CASSSRQGLEQYF	TGTGCCAGCAGTTCAAGACAGGGGCTCGAGCAGTACTTC	many	TRBV6-1	TRBJ2-7	TRBD1
CATSDARTGGDQPQHF	TGTGCCACCAGTGACGCGAGGACAGGGGGCGATCAGCCCCAGCATTTT	NA	TRBV24-1	TRBJ1-5	TRBD1
CASSQDDGTSQYF	TGTGCCAGCAGCCAAGATGACGGGACTAGTCAGTATTTT	few	TRBV4-2	TRBJ2-3	TRBD2
CASRLDRGNTEAFF	TGTGCCAGCAGATTAGACAGGGGGAACACTGAAGCTTTCTTT	few	TRBV6-1	TRBJ1-1	TRBD1
CASSKGRGGEQFF	TGTGCCAGCAGCAAAGGAAGGGGTGGTGAGCAGTTCTTC	NA	TRBV6-4	TRBJ2-1	NA
CASSPQSSSYEQYF	TGTGCCAGCAGCCCCCAGTCGAGCTCCTACGAGCAGTACTTC	many	TRBV3-1	TRBJ2-7	NA
CASSGSQGGTDTQYF	TGCGCCAGCAGCGGATCTCAGGGGGGCACAGATACGCAGTATTTT	NA	TRBV5-1	TRBJ2-3	TRBD1
CASSLLGGAGDGYEQYF	TGTGCCAGCAGCTTATTGGGGGGAGCGGGAGATGGCTACGAGCAGTACTTC	NA	TRBV7-9	TRBJ2-7	TRBD2
CASSPSHLPPTYEQYF	TGTGCCAGCAGTCCCTCCCACCTCCCCCCCACCTACGAGCAGTACTTC	NA	TRBV28	TRBJ2-7	NA
CASTHKKGLAPTYEQYF	TGTGCCAGCACCCACAAAAAAGGACTAGCGCCTACCTACGAGCAGTACTTC	many	TRBV6-2/TRBV6-3	TRBJ2-7	TRBD2
CATSDSWPRPSSTDTQYF	TGTGCCACCAGTGATTCCTGGCCCAGGCCCTCCAGCACAGATACGCAGTATTTT	few	TRBV24-1	TRBJ2-3	NA
CSAGGSGRGYEQYF	TGCAGTGCTGGTGGTAGCGGGAGGGGTTACGAGCAGTACTTC	many	TRBV20-1	TRBJ2-7	TRBD2
CASETGPNTGELFF	TGCGCCAGCGAGACAGGCCCGAACACCGGGGAGCTGTTTTTT	NA	TRBV5-1	TRBJ2-2	NA
CASSLQDSGNTIYF	TGTGCCAGCAGCTTGCAGGACTCTGGAAACACCATATATTTT	few	TRBV13	TRBJ1-3	NA
CASFREGDYGYTF	TGCGCCAGCTTCCGGGAGGGGGACTATGGCTACACCTTC	many	TRBV5-1	TRBJ1-2	NA
CASSQIVGSNTEAFF	TGTGCCAGCAGTCAGATTGTAGGCTCGAACACTGAAGCTTTCTTT	many	TRBV28	TRBJ1-1	NA
CASSRGAGTEAFF	TGTGCCAGCAGCCGGGGGGCGGGGACTGAAGCTTTCTTT	many	TRBV9	TRBJ1-1	NA
CASSPHAVSGNTIYF	TGTGCCAGCAGCCCCCATGCGGTTTCTGGAAACACCATATATTTT	NA	TRBV12-3/TRBV12-4	TRBJ1-3	NA
CASSPTTAETYEQYF	TGTGCCAGCAGTCCCACCACAGCGGAAACCTACGAGCAGTACTTC	many	TRBV28	TRBJ2-7	NA
CASSQGGDTQYF	TGTGCCAGCAGCCAAGGTGGAGATACGCAGTATTTT	many	TRBV3-1	TRBJ2-3	NA
CASSPRLADTDTQYF	TGTGCCAGCTCACCACGGCTAGCGGACACAGATACGCAGTATTTT	many	TRBV18	TRBJ2-3	TRBD2
CSATHWGTGGGTDTQYF	TGCAGTGCCACCCATTGGGGGACAGGGGGGGGCACAGATACGCAGTATTTT	many	TRBV20-1	TRBJ2-3	TRBD1
CASSHTSGTNYEQYF	TGTGCCAGCAGCCACACTAGCGGGACAAACTACGAGCAGTACTTC	few	TRBV7-9	TRBJ2-7	TRBD2
CAIGRDSNTEAFF	TGTGCCATCGGACGGGATTCGAACACTGAAGCTTTCTTT	many	TRBV10-3	TRBJ1-1	NA
CSAKLANYNEQFF	TGCAGTGCTAAACTAGCTAACTACAATGAGCAGTTCTTC	NA	TRBV20-1	TRBJ2-1	NA
CSANRGTGELFF	TGCAGTGCTAATCGCGGCACCGGGGAGCTGTTTTTT	many	TRBV20-1	TRBJ2-2	NA
CASSPPSGTGDNEQFF	TGTGCCAGCAGCCCTCCTTCCGGGACAGGGGACAATGAGCAGTTCTTC	many	TRBV3-1	TRBJ2-1	TRBD1